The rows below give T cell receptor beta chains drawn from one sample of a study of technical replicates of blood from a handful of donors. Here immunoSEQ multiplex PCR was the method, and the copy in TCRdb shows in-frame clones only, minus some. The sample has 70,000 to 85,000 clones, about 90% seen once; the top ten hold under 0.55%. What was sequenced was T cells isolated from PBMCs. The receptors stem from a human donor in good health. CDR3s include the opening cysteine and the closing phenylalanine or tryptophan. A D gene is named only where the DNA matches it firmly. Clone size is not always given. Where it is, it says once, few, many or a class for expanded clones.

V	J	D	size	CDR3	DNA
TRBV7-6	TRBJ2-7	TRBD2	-	CASSSRAGALYEQYF	TGTGCCAGCAGCTCTAGAGCGGGAGCGTTGTACGAGCAGTACTTC
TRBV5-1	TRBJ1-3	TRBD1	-	CASRTGSGNTIYF	TGCGCCAGCAGGACAGGGTCTGGAAACACCATATATTTT
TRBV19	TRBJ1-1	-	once	CASSLVVYTEAFF	TGTGCCAGTAGTTTGGTAGTTTACACTGAAGCTTTCTTT
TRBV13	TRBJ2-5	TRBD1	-	CASSISGTGRQETQYF	TGTGCCAGCAGCATCTCCGGGACAGGGCGACAAGAGACCCAGTACTTC
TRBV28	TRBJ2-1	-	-	CASSGQDRGGRRIRRDNEQFF	TGTGCCAGCAGCGGACAGGACAGGGGCGGGAGGAGGATAAGAAGGGACAATGAGCAGTTCTTC
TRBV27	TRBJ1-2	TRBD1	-	CASMGIWDWGSGQGERGYGYTF	TGTGCCAGCATGGGCATTTGGGATTGGGGTTCTGGACAGGGAGAGAGAGGCTATGGCTACACCTTC
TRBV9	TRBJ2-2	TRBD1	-	CASSATGGDTGELFF	TGTGCCAGCAGCGCGACAGGGGGAGACACCGGGGAGCTGTTTTTT
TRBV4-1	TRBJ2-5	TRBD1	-	CASSQPDRDQETQYF	TGCGCCAGCAGCCAGCCTGACAGGGATCAAGAGACCCAGTACTTC
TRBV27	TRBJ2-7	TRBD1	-	CASSSNPGQEFYEQYF	TGTGCCAGCAGTTCAAATCCGGGACAGGAATTCTACGAGCAGTACTTC
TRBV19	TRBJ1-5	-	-	CASSKAGQPQHF	TGTGCCAGTAGTAAGGCAGGTCAGCCCCAGCATTTT
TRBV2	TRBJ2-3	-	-	CASSEESGTDTQYF	TGTGCCAGCAGTGAAGAAAGCGGGACAGATACGCAGTATTTT
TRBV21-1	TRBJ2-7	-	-	CASSKYRDRAHEQYF	TGTGCCAGCAGCAAATACCGGGACAGGGCCCACGAGCAGTACTTC
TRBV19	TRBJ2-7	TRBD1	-	CASSQGATPTEQYF	TGTGCCAGTAGTCAGGGGGCTACCCCTACCGAGCAGTACTTC
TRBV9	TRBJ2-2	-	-	CASSVRVTTGELFF	TGTGCCAGCAGCGTCAGGGTTACCACCGGGGAGCTGTTTTTT
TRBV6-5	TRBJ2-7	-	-	CASSSNGQSYEQYF	TGTGCCAGCAGCTCAAATGGACAGAGCTACGAGCAGTACTTC
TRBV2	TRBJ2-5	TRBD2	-	CASKGLAGGQETQYF	TGTGCCAGCAAGGGACTAGCGGGAGGTCAAGAGACCCAGTACTTC
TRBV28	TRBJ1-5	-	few	CASKTSGNNQPQHF	TGTGCCAGCAAGACCTCGGGGAACAATCAGCCCCAGCATTTT
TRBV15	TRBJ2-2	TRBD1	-	CATSRGDRGPGELFF	TGTGCCACCAGCAGAGGGGACAGGGGGCCCGGGGAGCTGTTTTTT
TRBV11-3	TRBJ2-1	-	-	CASSLGLQTYNEQFF	TGTGCCAGCAGCTTGGGACTCCAAACCTACAATGAGCAGTTCTTC
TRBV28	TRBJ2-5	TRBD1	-	CASSRTGGGGTQYF	TGTGCCAGCAGCCGGACAGGGGGTGGTGGGACCCAGTACTTC
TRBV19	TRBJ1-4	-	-	CASSTRTYEKLFF	TGTGCCAGTAGTACCCGGACTTATGAAAAACTGTTTTTT
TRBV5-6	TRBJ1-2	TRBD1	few	CASSRRDSYFYGYTF	TGTGCCAGCAGCCGAAGGGACAGTTATTTCTATGGCTACACCTTC
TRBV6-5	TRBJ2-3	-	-	CASSRGTDTQYF	TGTGCCAGCAGCCGCGGCACAGATACGCAGTATTTT
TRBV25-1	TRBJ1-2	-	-	CASSEGGYGVGYTF	TGTGCCAGCAGTGAGGGGGGGTATGGGGTTGGCTACACCTTC
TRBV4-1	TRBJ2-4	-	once	CASSQGVWQSAKNIQYF	TGCGCCAGCAGCCAAGGTGTGTGGCAATCTGCCAAAAACATTCAGTACTTC
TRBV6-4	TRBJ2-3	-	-	CASSQTQSTDTQYF	TGTGCCAGCAGTCAGACTCAAAGCACAGATACGCAGTATTTT
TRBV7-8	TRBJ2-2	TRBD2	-	CASSSQAGTNTGELFF	TGTGCCAGCAGCTCCCAAGCGGGGACGAACACCGGGGAGCTGTTTTTT
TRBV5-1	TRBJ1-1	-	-	CASGVAGPIEAFF	TGCGCCAGCGGGGTCGCGGGGCCGATAGAAGCTTTCTTT
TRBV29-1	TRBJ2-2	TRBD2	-	CSVRVGSGSFTGELFF	TGCAGCGTTCGAGTAGGTAGCGGGAGTTTCACCGGGGAGCTGTTTTTT
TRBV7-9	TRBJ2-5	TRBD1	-	CASSSNRDREETQYF	TGTGCCAGCAGCTCTAACCGGGACAGGGAAGAGACCCAGTACTTC
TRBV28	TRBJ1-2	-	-	CASSFSGSYGYTF	TGTGCCAGCAGTTTTTCCGGGTCCTATGGCTACACCTTC
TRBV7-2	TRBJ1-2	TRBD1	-	CASSLVGQGSNYGYTF	TGTGCCAGCAGCTTAGTAGGACAGGGAAGTAACTATGGCTACACCTTC
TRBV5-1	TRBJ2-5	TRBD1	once	CASSPRDRGPETQYF	TGCGCCAGCAGCCCTAGGGACAGGGGACCAGAGACCCAGTACTTC
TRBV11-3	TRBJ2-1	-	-	CASSYHSGIEQFF	TGTGCCAGCAGCTACCATAGCGGTATCGAGCAGTTCTTC
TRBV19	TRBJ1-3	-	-	CASRYSGSGNTIYF	TGTGCCAGTAGATATTCAGGCTCTGGAAACACCATATATTTT
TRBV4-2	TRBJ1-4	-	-	CASSQVLAREYEKLFF	TGTGCCAGCAGCCAAGTTCTTGCACGAGAATATGAAAAACTGTTTTTT
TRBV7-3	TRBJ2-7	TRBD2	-	CASSTGTSRDEQYF	TGTGCCAGCAGCACAGGGACTAGCCGCGACGAGCAGTACTTC
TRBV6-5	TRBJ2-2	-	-	CASSYPTGELFF	TGTGCCAGCAGTTACCCTACCGGGGAGCTGTTTTTT
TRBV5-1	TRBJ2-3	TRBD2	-	CASSFLGLTSTDTQYF	TGCGCCAGCAGCTTCTTGGGACTAACTAGCACAGATACGCAGTATTTT
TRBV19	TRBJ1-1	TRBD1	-	CASSIKDRAEAFF	TGTGCCAGTAGTATCAAGGACAGGGCTGAAGCTTTCTTT
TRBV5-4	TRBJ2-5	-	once	CASTPKGGVTQYF	TGTGCCAGCACCCCCAAAGGGGGAGTGACCCAGTACTTC
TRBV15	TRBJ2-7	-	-	CATSRSGLSYEQYF	TGTGCCACCAGCAGGAGTGGACTGTCCTACGAGCAGTACTTC
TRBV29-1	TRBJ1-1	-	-	CSVERPGDEAFF	TGCAGCGTTGAGAGGCCAGGGGATGAAGCTTTCTTT
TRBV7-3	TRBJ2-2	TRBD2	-	CASSLTGAGANTGELFF	TGTGCCAGCAGCTTAACTGGAGCGGGAGCGAACACCGGGGAGCTGTTTTTT
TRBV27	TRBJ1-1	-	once	CASSTIALRNTEAFF	TGTGCCAGCAGTACAATAGCCCTTCGGAACACTGAAGCTTTCTTT
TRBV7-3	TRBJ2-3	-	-	CASSLEAGRTDTQYF	TGTGCCAGCAGCTTAGAGGCAGGGAGGACAGATACGCAGTATTTT
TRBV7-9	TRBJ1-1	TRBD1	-	CASSLEGGGEAFF	TGTGCCAGCAGCTTAGAAGGGGGCGGTGAAGCTTTCTTT
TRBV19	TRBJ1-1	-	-	CASSALQGEKPEAFF	TGTGCCAGTAGCGCTTTACAGGGTGAGAAGCCTGAAGCTTTCTTT
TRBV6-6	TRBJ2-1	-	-	CASSSEGGNEQFF	TGTGCCAGCAGTTCGGAGGGCGGGAATGAGCAGTTCTTC
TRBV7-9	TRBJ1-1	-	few	CASSRGGSGNTEAFF	TGTGCCAGCAGCCGAGGAGGGTCGGGGAACACTGAAGCTTTCTTT
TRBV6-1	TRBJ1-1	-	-	CASSDYLRGTEAFF	TGTGCCAGCAGTGATTACCTCAGGGGAACTGAAGCTTTCTTT
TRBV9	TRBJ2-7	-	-	CASSPSGSHEQYF	TGTGCCAGCAGCCCTTCAGGGTCCCACGAGCAGTACTTC
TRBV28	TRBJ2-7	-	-	CASGAGGATYEQYF	TGTGCCAGCGGGGCCGGCGGGGCAACCTACGAGCAGTACTTC
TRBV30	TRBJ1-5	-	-	CAWSVQDNQPQHF	TGTGCCTGGAGTGTACAGGACAACCAGCCCCAGCATTTT
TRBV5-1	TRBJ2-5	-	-	CASSTRDFIKETQYF	TGCGCCAGCAGCACCCGGGACTTCATTAAAGAGACCCAGTACTTC